One and the same sample provided the 10 T cell receptor beta chains below, sequenced in a study of naive and memory T cell subsets. An equimolar mix of two oligonucleotides served as the beta constant-region primer for TRBC1 and TRBC2. The ligated cDNA underwent four PCR rounds using SP2 and nested alpha and beta constant-region primers. TCRdb independently ran MiXCR on the UMI-ligation and nested PCR reads; one entry per CDR3 protein. The data contain 130,000 or so distinct CDR3 sequences, 30% to 45% of them singletons. The sequenced sample consisted of central memory CD4+ T cells from blood. These receptor sequences come from a human donor in good health.

CDR3 in amino acids: CASNLDNRNTEAFF. The CDR3 DNA follows: TGTGCCAGTAATTTGGACAATAGGAACACTGAAGCTTTCTTT. The chain combines TRBV19 with TRBJ1-1; tentatively, D is TRBD1 (5 bases). Germline V gene sequence: CDR1 LNHDA, CDR2 SQIVND (reference sequence). With 7 bases removed from V and 1 base from J, the gap between germline ends came to 13 bases. This CDR3 has 14 residues.

The chain is built from TRBV5-1 and TRBJ2-7; D is perhaps TRBD1 (5 bases). V shed 0 bases and J shed 4 bases, with 14 bases lying between them. Germline-derived CDR1 and CDR2 are SGHRS and YFSETQ. There are 15 residues in the CDR3. CDR3 nucleotide sequence: TGCGCCAGCAGCTTGGCCGGTAGACAGAATTACGAGCAGTACTTC. Translation: CASSLAGRQNYEQYF.

V gene TRBV28 combines with J gene TRBJ1-4; D is perhaps TRBD1 (5 bases). Trimming took off 4 bases at V and 8 bases at J, with 17 bases between the two ends. CDR3 length: 15 amino acids. From germline, CDR1 is MDHEN and CDR2 SYDVKM. The CDR3 sequence: CASSSPGTVSEKLFF. CDR3 bases: TGTGCCAGCAGTTCCCCGGGGACGGTTTCAGAAAAACTGTTTTTT.

This clonotype was seen more than once but under ten times. The chain's CDR3 is CASRGNYGYTF. The CDR3 DNA is TGCGCCAGCAGGGGTAACTATGGCTACACCTTC. This sequence joins TRBV4-3 and TRBJ1-2, with unresolved D. Germline V gives CDR1 LGHNA, CDR2 YSLEER. The germline V and J ends were trimmed by 6 bases and 1 base, with 3 bases remaining between them. The CDR3 has 11 residues.

This chain connects TRBV18 to TRBJ1-3, with a tentative D call TRBD1 (5 bases). This CDR3 is 16 amino acids long. Germline V gives CDR1 KGHSH, CDR2 LQKENI. Trimming stripped 2 bases from V and 2 bases from J, with 13 bases between. The CDR3 coding sequence is TGTGCCAGCTCACCAATCCAGGGTCCCGCTGGAAACACCATATATTTT. This sequence encodes CASSPIQGPAGNTIYF.

This clonotype has just a few counts. CDR3 amino acids: CASSYSKVYQETQYF. The CDR3 coding sequence is TGTGCCAGCAGTTACTCGAAGGTCTACCAAGAGACCCAGTACTTC. This chain joins TRBV6-6 and TRBJ2-5; no clear D. CDR3 length: 15 residues. Germline V gives CDR1 MNHNY, CDR2 SVGAGI (reference sequence). Trimming took 0 bases from V and 0 from J, leaving 8 bases between them.

DNA for the CDR3: TGCGCCAGCAGTGAGTCTGGACGCAATCAGCCCCAGCATTTT. This translates into CASSESGRNQPQHF. The rearrangement joins TRBV10-1 to TRBJ1-5, with D uncertain. Trimming shortened V by 0 bases and J by 2 bases, and 5 bases separated the two germline ends. CDR1 WNHNN and CDR2 SYGVQD come from the germline V gene (reference sequence). This CDR3 is 14 amino acids long.

This clonotype turned up a few times. This chain links TRBV2 with TRBJ2-7; the D gene is possibly TRBD1 (6 bases). CDR1 is SNHLY, CDR2 FYNNEI, per germline. V lost 5 bases to trimming and J lost 0 bases, with 11 bases between them. This CDR3 comprises 14 residues. This chain's CDR3 is CASSPRQVSYEQYF. The CDR3, as DNA: TGTGCCAGCAGTCCTAGACAGGTCTCCTACGAGCAGTACTTC. The full variable domain, rest sourced from reference TRBV2 and TRBJ2-7, is EPEVTQTPSHQVTQMGQEVILRCVPISNHLYFYWYRQILGQKVEFLVSFYNNEISEKSEIFDDQFSVERPDGSNFTLKIRSTKLEDSAMYFCASSPRQVSYEQYFGPGTRLTVT.

This clonotype occurred a few times. The gene calls are TRBV3-1 and TRBJ1-4; D is ambiguous. Germline V gene lookup returns CDR1 LGHDT and CDR2 YNNKEL (reference sequence). This CDR3 spans 13 amino acids. The V end lost 0 bases, the J end lost 6 bases, and 5 bases lay between the germline ends. Here the CDR3 DNA reads TGTGCCAGCAGCCAAGATTTGGATGAAAAACTGTTTTTT. It translates to CASSQDLDEKLFF.

The rearrangement uses TRBV20-1 and TRBJ2-7; perhaps TRBD1 as D (5 bases). Germline CDR1 reads DFQATT; CDR2 reads SNEGSKA (reference sequence). The CDR3 is 15 residues long. The V end was cut by 0 bases, the J end by 2 bases, with 14 bases between. CDR3 in amino acids: CSARDGQLLTYEQYF. The CDR3 DNA reads as TGCAGTGCTAGAGATGGACAACTTCTAACCTACGAGCAGTACTTC.